Listed here are 12 T cell receptor beta chains from one sample, sequenced in a study of vaccination and CD4 T cells after COVID-19. Treatment in this sample: roughly 11-day PBMC culture with coronavirus spike peptide pools or control peptides (ViraFEST assay). Sequencing of DNA taken from cultured CD4+ T cells relied on the Oncomine TCR Beta short-read assay. TCRdb re-called the PCR reads with MiXCR, one entry per CDR3 protein. Of about 13,000 distinct CDR3 sequences listed, around 29% are singletons. Their specific antigens are unknown. The sequencing used CD4+ T cells from blood, cultured in vitro, collected before SARS-CoV-2 vaccination. These receptors originate from a human donor who received a COVID-19 vaccine.

The V and J genes are TRBV11-1 and TRBJ2-3, with 7 bases aligning to TRBD2. The V and J ends lost 6 bases and 3 bases, in that order; junction bases with no gene match: 12. Germline CDR1 is SGHAT and CDR2 is FQDESV (reference sequence). The CDR3 loop spans 16 amino acids. The CDR3 region has the DNA TGTGCCAGCAGTTCCCGGGGAATAGCGGGTACAGATACGCAGTATTTT. Protein: CASSSRGIAGTDTQYF.

The CDR3 bases are TGCAGTGCTAGACTCCCGACAGGCGCGAATGGCTACACCTTC. Its translation is CSARLPTGANGYTF. The V gene is TRBV20-1, the J gene TRBJ1-2; D perhaps matches TRBD1 (6 bases). The CDR3 has 14 residues. V shed 2 bases and J shed 6 bases, with 16 bases lying between them. Germline CDR1 and CDR2: DFQATT and SNEGSKA (reference sequence).

This clonotype has only a few counts. This chain connects TRBV7-2 to TRBJ1-1; D ambiguous. Germline V lookup: CDR1 SGHTA, CDR2 FQGNSA. V gave up 2 bases and J gave up 0 bases, with 4 bases separating them. The CDR3 sequence is 13 residues long. The CDR3 loop is CASSLWMNTEAFF. CDR3 nucleotide sequence: TGTGCCAGCAGCTTATGGATGAACACTGAAGCTTTCTTT.

This rearrangement joins TRBV20-1 to TRBJ1-6, with a possible D match to TRBD1 (6 bases). Germline V gives CDR1 DFQATT, CDR2 SNEGSKA (reference sequence). V was pared by 5 bases and J by 6 bases, with 8 bases between. The CDR3 totals 12 residues. CDR3: CSAVDSNSPLHF. DNA of the CDR3: TGCAGTGCTGTGGACAGTAATTCACCCCTCCACTTT.

This chain links TRBV7-2 with TRBJ2-7, with TRBD1 as a possible D gene (7 bases). The CDR3 spans 15 residues. V lost 4 bases and J lost 3, with 16 bases in between. Germline CDR1 SGHTA, CDR2 FQGNSA. The CDR3 is CASSSRQGGLYEQYF. For the CDR3, the DNA is TGTGCCAGCAGCTCCCGACAGGGAGGACTCTACGAGCAGTACTTC.

The V and J genes are TRBV12-5 and TRBJ1-1; D possibly corresponds to TRBD1 (6 bases). Germline loops: CDR1 LGHNT, CDR2 FRNRAP. The CDR3 is made up of 13 amino acids. The germline V and J ends were trimmed by 6 bases and 7 bases, with 15 bases remaining between them. This CDR3 is CASGAGPGDEAFF. The CDR3 nucleotides read TGTGCTAGTGGGGCGGGACCAGGGGATGAAGCTTTCTTT.

This rearrangement joins TRBV6-4 to TRBJ1-1, with no clear D. The CDR3 is 13 amino acids. The germline V gene encodes CDR1 MRHNA and CDR2 SNTAGT. Trimming pared 5 bases from V and 3 bases from J, leaving 10 bases between. CDR3 sequence reads: CASSNGVDTEAFF. As DNA, the CDR3 is TGTGCCAGCAGTAATGGGGTTGACACTGAAGCTTTCTTT.

As regards this clonotype: Sequence at one end of the junction differs from germline and may be a read error. This chain links TRBV2 with TRBJ1-2, with unresolved D. Germline V gene data show CDR1 as SNHLY and CDR2 as FYNNEI. The CDR3 consists of 12 residues. For the CDR3, the DNA is TGTGCCAGCAGTGCAAAAAACTCTGGCTACACCTTC. Protein product: CASSAKNSGYTF.

The rearrangement uses TRBV9 and TRBJ1-2; TRBD1 matches 7 bases. There are 17 residues in the CDR3. V lost 1 base, J lost 6 bases, and 15 bases stayed unmatched. Germline V lookup: CDR1 SGDLS, CDR2 YYNGEE. DNA for the CDR3: TGTGCCAGCAGCGTAAGGCCCCGGGACAGCCCTAAGGATGGCTACACCTTC. The encoded protein is CASSVRPRDSPKDGYTF. Full variable domain (remainder filled in from reference TRBV9 and TRBJ1-2): DSGVTQTPKHLITATGQRVTLRCSPRSGDLSVYWYQQSLDQGLQFLIQYYNGEERAKGNILERFSAQQFPDLHSELNLSSLELGDSALYFCASSVRPRDSPKDGYTFGSGTRLTVV.

This clonotype was seen a few times. V gene TRBV19 combines with J gene TRBJ2-3; 7 bases are shared with TRBD1. This CDR3 has 15 residues. The V gene end was trimmed by 1 base and the J gene end by 3 bases; junction bases not matched to a gene: 4. Looked up from germline, CDR1 is LNHDA and CDR2 is SQIVND (reference sequence). Here the CDR3 reads CASSIAGTETDTQYF. CDR3 DNA sequence: TGTGCCAGTAGTATAGCGGGGACAGAGACAGATACGCAGTATTTT.

This chain connects TRBV30 to TRBJ2-3, with 13 bases fitting TRBD2. The CDR3 runs to 15 residues. From germline, CDR1 is GTSNPN and CDR2 SVGIG (reference sequence). With 3 bases clipped from V and 8 bases from J, the junction kept 8 bases outside the gene matches. The CDR3 spells CAWRKTSGGAGTQYF. The CDR3 nucleotides read TGTGCCTGGAGGAAAACTAGCGGGGGGGCGGGTACGCAGTATTTT.

This clonotype occurred a few times. This chain links TRBV24-1 with TRBJ2-2; D might be TRBD1 (6 bases). CDR1 and CDR2 from the germline V gene are KGHDR and SFDVKD. The CDR3 length is 18 residues. V was shortened by 5 bases and J by 0 bases, with 18 bases between the two germline ends. In DNA form, the CDR3 reads TGTGCCACCAGTGGGACACACCAGGGGATTGCGAACACCGGGGAGCTGTTTTTT. Protein sequence: CATSGTHQGIANTGELFF.